A single sample gave rise to the 11 T cell receptor beta chains below, sequenced in a study of neoadjuvant nivolumab and ipilimumab in lung cancer. The assay was immunoSEQ multiplex PCR, and TCRdb's table has in-frame clones only and misses some. Seen here are approximately 17,000 clones, 70% to 80% observed once, and the top ten hold 8%. The material was tumor tissue, obtained after neoadjuvant nivolumab, alone or with ipilimumab, at or shortly before surgery. These receptors came from an adult with non-small cell lung cancer.

The DNA of the CDR3 is TGCGCCAGCAGCTTGGACTTTACCTACGAGCAGTACTTC. This gives the protein CASSLDFTYEQYF. The V and J genes are TRBV5-1 and TRBJ2-7; D not resolved. The CDR3 loop spans 13 amino acids. The V end was cut by 0 bases, the J end by 2 bases, with 6 bases between. Germline CDR1 is SGHRS and CDR2 is YFSETQ.

The chain carries TRBV7-2 and TRBJ1-6; D remains unclear. The germline V gene encodes CDR1 SGHTA and CDR2 FQGNSA. This CDR3 has 16 residues. Trimming left V 2 bases short and J 7 bases short, with 15 bases between. CDR3 nucleotides: TGTGCCAGCAGCTTACAGATCTCCACTGGGAATTCACCCCTCCACTTT. As protein: CASSLQISTGNSPLHF.

The rearrangement uses TRBV10-1 and TRBJ1-1; D unresolved. The V gene lost 5 bases and the J gene lost 7 bases, with 14 bases spanning the gap. From germline, CDR1 is WNHNN and CDR2 SYGVQD (reference sequence). The CDR3 is made up of 13 amino acids. The CDR3 coding sequence is TGCGCCAGCAGTAGGACCGTGGACGGTGAAGCTTTCTTT. Amino acids: CASSRTVDGEAFF.

This clone is judged medium-sized. The chain has TRBV5-1 and TRBJ1-1; a possible D gene is TRBD1 (6 bases). Trimming pared 6 bases from V and 4 bases from J, leaving 16 bases between. Germline lookup yields CDR1 SGHRS and CDR2 YFSETQ. CDR3 size: 14 residues. This chain's CDR3 is CASTKPGQSTEAFF. The CDR3 DNA reads as TGCGCCAGCACCAAACCCGGACAGAGCACTGAAGCTTTCTTT. The whole variable domain, filled in from reference TRBV5-1 and TRBJ1-1, reads KAGVTQTPRYLIKTRGQQVTLSCSPISGHRSVSWYQQTPGQGLQFLFEYFSETQRNKGNFPGRFSGRQFSNSRSEMNVSTLELGDSALYLCASTKPGQSTEAFFGQGTRLTVV.

This rearrangement joins TRBV7-9 to TRBJ2-7; 13 nucleotides line up with TRBD2. CDR1 SEHNR and CDR2 FQNEAQ come from the germline V gene (reference sequence). The CDR3 is 19 amino acids. V shed 1 base, J shed 2 bases, and the junction held 11 bases outside the gene matches. CDR3 in amino acids: CASSLGIGTSGKATYEQYF. CDR3 bases: TGTGCCAGCAGCTTAGGGATAGGGACTAGCGGGAAAGCGACCTACGAGCAGTACTTC.

The chain carries TRBV5-4 and TRBJ1-1; 7 bases line up with TRBD1. From germline, CDR1 is SGHNT and CDR2 YYREEE (reference sequence). V shed 4 bases and J 1 base; nucleotides not matched to a gene: 4. CDR3 size: 14 residues. This CDR3 is CASSRPGGNTEAFF. CDR3 DNA: TGTGCCAGCAGCCGGCCAGGGGGGAACACTGAAGCTTTCTTT. Using reference TRBV5-4 and TRBJ1-1 for the parts outside the CDR3, the full variable domain is ETGVTQSPTHLIKTRGQQVTLRCSSQSGHNTVSWYQQALGQGPQFIFQYYREEENGRGNFPPRFSGLQFPNYSSELNVNALELDDSALYLCASSRPGGNTEAFFGQGTRLTVV.

The chain carries TRBV6-1 and TRBJ2-7; D is perhaps TRBD1 (6 bases). Germline lookup yields CDR1 MNHNS and CDR2 SASEGT. The CDR3 is 14 residues long. V lost 5 bases and J 1 base, leaving 12 bases between the germline ends. Written as DNA, the CDR3 is TGTGCCAGCAGTTCCGACAGGTCATCCTACGAGCAGTACTTC. The encoded protein is CASSSDRSSYEQYF.

This chain connects TRBV7-9 to TRBJ1-1; D not certain. Germline V gives CDR1 SEHNR, CDR2 FQNEAQ (reference sequence). The V end was cut by 1 base, the J end by 0 bases, with 3 bases between. CDR3 length equals 13 residues. The CDR3 region is CASSLEVNTEAFF. In DNA form, the CDR3 reads TGTGCCAGCAGCTTAGAGGTGAACACTGAAGCTTTCTTT.

The chain recombines TRBV10-3 with TRBJ1-5, with D possibly matching TRBD1 (5 bases). The ends were cut back, 10 bases at V and 5 bases at J, with 18 bases in the middle. The CDR3 loop spans 14 amino acids. CDR1 is ENHRY, CDR2 SYGVKD, per germline. CDR3 sequence reads: CASSPGDRDQPQHF. As DNA, the CDR3 is TGTGCCAGCAGCCCGGGGGACCGAGATCAGCCCCAGCATTTT.

A word on this clone: With only one base between it and a far larger clone, this is likely a read error. V and J are TRBV6-8 and TRBJ2-7; D not certain. V was clipped by 2 bases and J by 7 bases, with 0 bases between them. CDR3 length equals 9 residues. CDR1 is MNHGY and CDR2 is SAAAGT in the germline V gene. The CDR3 loop is CASSYEQYF. As DNA, the CDR3 is TGTGCCAGCAGTTACGAGCAGTACTTC.

The rearrangement joins TRBV7-9 to TRBJ2-1; D not resolved. Germline values: CDR1 SEHNR, CDR2 FQNEAQ (reference sequence). CDR3 length: 14 residues. CDR3 residues: CVVWRGVPYNEQFF. The DNA for the CDR3 is TGTGTCGTATGGCGTGGGGTACCCTACAATGAGCAGTTCTTC.